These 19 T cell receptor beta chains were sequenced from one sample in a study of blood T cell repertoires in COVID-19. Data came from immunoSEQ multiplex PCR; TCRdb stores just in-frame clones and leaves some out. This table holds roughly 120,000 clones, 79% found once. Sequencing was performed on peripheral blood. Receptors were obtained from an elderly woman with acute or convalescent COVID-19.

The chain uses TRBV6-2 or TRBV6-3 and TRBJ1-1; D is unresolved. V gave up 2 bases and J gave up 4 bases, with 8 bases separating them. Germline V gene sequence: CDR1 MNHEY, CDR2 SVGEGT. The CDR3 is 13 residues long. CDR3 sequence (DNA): TGTGCCAGCAGTTACGGGGAGGGCACTGAAGCTTTCTTT. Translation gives CASSYGEGTEAFF.

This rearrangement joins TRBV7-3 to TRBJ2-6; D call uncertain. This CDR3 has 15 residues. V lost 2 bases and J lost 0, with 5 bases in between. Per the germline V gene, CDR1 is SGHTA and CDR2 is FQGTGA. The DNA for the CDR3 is TGTGCCAGCAGCTTATTCAGCTCTGGGGCCAACGTCCTGACTTTC. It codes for CASSLFSSGANVLTF.

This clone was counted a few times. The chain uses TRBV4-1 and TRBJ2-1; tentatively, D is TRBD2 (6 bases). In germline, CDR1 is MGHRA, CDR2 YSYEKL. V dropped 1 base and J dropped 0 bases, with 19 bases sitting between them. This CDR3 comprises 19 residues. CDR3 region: CASSQGILAGDSSYNEQFF. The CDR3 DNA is TGCGCCAGCAGCCAAGGAATACTAGCTGGAGATAGCTCCTACAATGAGCAGTTCTTC.

The CDR3 is CASSLGQGDTGELFF. The DNA for the CDR3 is TGTGCCAGCAGCTTAGGACAGGGAGACACCGGGGAGCTGTTTTTT. The chain recombines TRBV7-9 with TRBJ2-2; TRBD1 matches 7 bases. CDR1 is SEHNR, CDR2 FQNEAQ, per germline (reference sequence). The junction had 2 bases not matched to a gene; V was cut back by 1 base and J by 3 bases. CDR3 length: 15 amino acids.

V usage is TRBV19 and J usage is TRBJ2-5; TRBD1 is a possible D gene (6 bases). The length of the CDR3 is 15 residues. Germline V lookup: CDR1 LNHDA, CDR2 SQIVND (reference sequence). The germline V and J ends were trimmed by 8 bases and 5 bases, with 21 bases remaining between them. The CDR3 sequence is CASRPTGHLKETQYF. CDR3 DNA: TGTGCCAGTCGCCCCACGGGACACTTAAAGGAGACCCAGTACTTC.

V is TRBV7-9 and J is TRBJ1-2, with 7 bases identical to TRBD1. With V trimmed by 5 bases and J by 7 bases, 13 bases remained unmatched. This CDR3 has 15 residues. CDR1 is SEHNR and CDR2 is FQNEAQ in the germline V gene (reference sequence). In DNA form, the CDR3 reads TGTGCCAGCAGCACGACTACAGGGGTTAAGGGTGGCTACACCTTC. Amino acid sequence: CASSTTTGVKGGYTF.

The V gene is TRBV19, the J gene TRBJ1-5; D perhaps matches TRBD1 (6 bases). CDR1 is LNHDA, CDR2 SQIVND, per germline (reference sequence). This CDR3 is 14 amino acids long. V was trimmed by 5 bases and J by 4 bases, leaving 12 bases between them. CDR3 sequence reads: CASSSDRRNQPQHF. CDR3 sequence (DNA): TGTGCCAGTAGTTCCGACAGGAGAAATCAGCCCCAGCATTTT.

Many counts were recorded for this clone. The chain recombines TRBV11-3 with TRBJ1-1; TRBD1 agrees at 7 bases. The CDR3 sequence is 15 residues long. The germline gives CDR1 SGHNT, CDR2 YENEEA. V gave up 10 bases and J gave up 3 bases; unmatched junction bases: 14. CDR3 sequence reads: CATDRVRSWDTEAFF. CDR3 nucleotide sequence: TGTGCCACCGACAGGGTGCGGTCCTGGGACACTGAAGCTTTCTTT.

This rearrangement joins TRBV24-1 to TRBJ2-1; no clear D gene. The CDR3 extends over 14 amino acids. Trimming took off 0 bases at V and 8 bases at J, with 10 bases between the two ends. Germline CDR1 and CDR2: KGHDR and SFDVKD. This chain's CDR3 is CATSDLQQVDEQFF. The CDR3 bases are TGTGCCACCAGTGATTTGCAGCAGGTCGATGAGCAGTTCTTC.

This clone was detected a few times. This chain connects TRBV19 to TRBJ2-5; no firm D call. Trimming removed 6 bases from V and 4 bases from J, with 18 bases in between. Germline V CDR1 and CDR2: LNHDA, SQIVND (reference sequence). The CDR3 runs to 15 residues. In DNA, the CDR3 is TGTGCCAGTAGCCGTAGGCTAGGCGATATAGAGACCCAGTACTTC. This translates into CASSRRLGDIETQYF.

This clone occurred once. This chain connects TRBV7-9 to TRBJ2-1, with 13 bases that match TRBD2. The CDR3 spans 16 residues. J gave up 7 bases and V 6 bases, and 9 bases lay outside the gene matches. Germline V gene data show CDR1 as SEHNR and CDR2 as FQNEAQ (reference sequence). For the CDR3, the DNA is TGTGCCAGCAGTAGGGCACGGACTAGCGGGAGTAATGAGCAGTTCTTC. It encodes CASSRARTSGSNEQFF.

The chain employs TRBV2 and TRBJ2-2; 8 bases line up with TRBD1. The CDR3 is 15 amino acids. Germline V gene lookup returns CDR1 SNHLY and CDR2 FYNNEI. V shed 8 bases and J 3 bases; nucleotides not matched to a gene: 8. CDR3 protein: CASEFQGADTGELFF. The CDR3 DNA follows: TGTGCCAGCGAATTTCAGGGGGCAGACACCGGGGAGCTGTTTTTT.

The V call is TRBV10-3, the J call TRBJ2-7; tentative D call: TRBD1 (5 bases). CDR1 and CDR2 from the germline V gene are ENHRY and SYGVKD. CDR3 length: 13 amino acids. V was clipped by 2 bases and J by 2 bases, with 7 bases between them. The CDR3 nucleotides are TGTGCCATCAGTGAGCGACAGCCCTACGAGCAGTACTTC. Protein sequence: CAISERQPYEQYF.

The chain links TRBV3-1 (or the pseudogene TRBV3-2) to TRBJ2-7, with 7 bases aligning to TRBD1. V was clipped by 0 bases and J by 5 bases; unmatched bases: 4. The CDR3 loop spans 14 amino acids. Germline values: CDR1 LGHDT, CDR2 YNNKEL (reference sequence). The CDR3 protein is CASSQDRGIDEQYF. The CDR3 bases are TGTGCCAGCAGCCAAGACAGGGGGATTGACGAGCAGTACTTC.

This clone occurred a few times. The CDR3 here is CAWSTGYEKLFF. The CDR3 region has the DNA TGTGCCTGGAGTACCGGTTATGAAAAACTGTTTTTT. The rearrangement uses TRBV30 and TRBJ1-4; D unclear. From germline, CDR1 is GTSNPN and CDR2 SVGIG (reference sequence). The CDR3 has 12 amino acids. V lost 2 bases to trimming and J lost 6 bases, with 7 bases between them.

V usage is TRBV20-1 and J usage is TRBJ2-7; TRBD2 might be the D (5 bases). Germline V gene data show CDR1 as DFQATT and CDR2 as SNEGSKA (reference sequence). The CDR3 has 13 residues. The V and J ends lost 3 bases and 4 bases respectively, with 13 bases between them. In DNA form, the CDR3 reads TGCAGTGCTAGTCAATATAGCGAATACGAGCAGTACTTC. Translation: CSASQYSEYEQYF.

The chain's CDR3 is CASSGPTSGGTDTQYF. The DNA of the CDR3 is TGTGCCAGTAGTGGGCCTACTAGCGGGGGCACAGATACGCAGTATTTT. The chain employs TRBV19 and TRBJ2-3; 10 bases align to TRBD2. The V gene end was trimmed by 5 bases and the J gene end by 1 base; junction bases not matched to a gene: 6. Per the germline V gene, CDR1 is LNHDA and CDR2 is SQIVND (reference sequence). This CDR3 region has 16 residues.

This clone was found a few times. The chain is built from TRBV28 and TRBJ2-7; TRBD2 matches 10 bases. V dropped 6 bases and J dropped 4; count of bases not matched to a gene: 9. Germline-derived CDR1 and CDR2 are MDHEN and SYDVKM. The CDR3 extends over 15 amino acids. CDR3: CASSLGLAGDYEQYF. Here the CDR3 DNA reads TGTGCCAGCAGCCTGGGGCTAGCGGGGGATTACGAGCAGTACTTC.

DNA for the CDR3: TGTGCCAGCAGCCTCGACAGGGGGCTTTTTAACTATGGCTACACCTTC. Translation gives CASSLDRGLFNYGYTF. The chain uses TRBV5-6 and TRBJ1-2; 10 positions match TRBD1. Trimming removed 4 bases from V and 1 base from J; junction bases left unmatched: 7. Germline values: CDR1 SGHDT, CDR2 YYEEEE. The length of the CDR3 is 16 residues.